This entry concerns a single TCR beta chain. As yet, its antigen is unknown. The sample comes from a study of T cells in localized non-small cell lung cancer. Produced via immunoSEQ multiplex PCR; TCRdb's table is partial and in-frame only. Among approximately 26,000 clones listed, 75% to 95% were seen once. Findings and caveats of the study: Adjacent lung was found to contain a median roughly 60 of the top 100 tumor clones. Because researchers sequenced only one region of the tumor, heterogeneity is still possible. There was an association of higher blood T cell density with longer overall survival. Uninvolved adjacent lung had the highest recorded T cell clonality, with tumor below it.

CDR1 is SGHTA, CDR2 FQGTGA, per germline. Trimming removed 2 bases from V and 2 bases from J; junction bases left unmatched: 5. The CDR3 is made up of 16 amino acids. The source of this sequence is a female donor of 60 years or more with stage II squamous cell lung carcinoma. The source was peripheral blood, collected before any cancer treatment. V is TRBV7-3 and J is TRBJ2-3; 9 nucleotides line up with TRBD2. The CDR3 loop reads CASSLLAGGTTDTQYF. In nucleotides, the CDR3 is TGTGCCAGCAGCTTACTTGCGGGAGGGACCACAGATACGCAGTATTTT.